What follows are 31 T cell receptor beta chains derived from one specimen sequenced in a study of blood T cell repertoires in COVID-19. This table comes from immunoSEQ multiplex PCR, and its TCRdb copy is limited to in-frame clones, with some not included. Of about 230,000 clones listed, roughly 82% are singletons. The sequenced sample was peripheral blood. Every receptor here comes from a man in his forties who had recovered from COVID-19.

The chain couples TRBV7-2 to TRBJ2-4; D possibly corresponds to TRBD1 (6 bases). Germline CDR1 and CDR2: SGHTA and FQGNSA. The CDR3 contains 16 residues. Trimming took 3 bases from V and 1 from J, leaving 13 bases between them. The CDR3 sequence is CASSFTGRAAKNIQYF. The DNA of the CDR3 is TGTGCCAGCAGCTTCACAGGGCGGGCGGCCAAAAACATTCAGTACTTC.

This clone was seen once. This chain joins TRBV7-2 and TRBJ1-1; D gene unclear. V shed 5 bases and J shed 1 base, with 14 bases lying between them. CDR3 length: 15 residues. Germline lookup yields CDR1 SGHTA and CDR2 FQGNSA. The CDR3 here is CASSPLPGGNTEAFF. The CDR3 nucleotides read TGTGCCAGCAGCCCTTTGCCAGGAGGGAACACTGAAGCTTTCTTT.

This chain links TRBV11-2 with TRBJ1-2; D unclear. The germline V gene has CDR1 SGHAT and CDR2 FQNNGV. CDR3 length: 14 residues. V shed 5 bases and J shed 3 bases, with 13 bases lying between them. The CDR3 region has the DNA TGTGCCAGCAGCAAGCCAAGCCTCGACTATGGCTACACCTTC. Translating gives CASSKPSLDYGYTF. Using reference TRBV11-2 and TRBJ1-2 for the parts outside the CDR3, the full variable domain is EAGVAQSPRYKIIEKRQSVAFWCNPISGHATLYWYQQILGQGPKLLIQFQNNGVVDDSQLPKDRFSAERLKGVDSTLKIQPAKLEDSAVYLCASSKPSLDYGYTFGSGTRLTVV.

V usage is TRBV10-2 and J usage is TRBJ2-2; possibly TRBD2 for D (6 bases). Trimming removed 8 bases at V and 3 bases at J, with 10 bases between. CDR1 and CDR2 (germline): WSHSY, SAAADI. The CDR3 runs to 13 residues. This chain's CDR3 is CASDGSDTGELFF. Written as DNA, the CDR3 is TGCGCCAGCGACGGGAGTGACACCGGGGAGCTGTTTTTT.

The CDR3 here is CASSYQTGTASGELFF. Here the CDR3 DNA reads TGTGCCAGCAGTTACCAGACAGGAACGGCGAGCGGGGAGCTGTTTTTT. The chain combines TRBV6-5 with TRBJ2-2, with TRBD1 as a possible D gene (6 bases). Trimming removed 2 bases at V and 7 bases at J, with 17 bases between. This CDR3 has 16 amino acids. In germline, CDR1 is MNHEY, CDR2 SVGAGI.

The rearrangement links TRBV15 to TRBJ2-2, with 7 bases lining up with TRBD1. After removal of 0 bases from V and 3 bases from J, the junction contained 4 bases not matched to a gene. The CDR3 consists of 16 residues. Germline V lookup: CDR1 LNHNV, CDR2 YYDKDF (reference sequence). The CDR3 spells CATSREMGQYTGELFF. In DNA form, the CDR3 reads TGTGCCACCAGCAGAGAGATGGGACAGTACACCGGGGAGCTGTTTTTT.

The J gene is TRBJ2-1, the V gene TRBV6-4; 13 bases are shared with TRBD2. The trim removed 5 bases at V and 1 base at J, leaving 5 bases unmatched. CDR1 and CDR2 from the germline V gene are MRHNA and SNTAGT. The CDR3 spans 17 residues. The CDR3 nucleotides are TGTGCCAGCAGTTCACTAGCGGGAGGGTTTTCCTACAATGAGCAGTTCTTC. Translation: CASSSLAGGFSYNEQFF.

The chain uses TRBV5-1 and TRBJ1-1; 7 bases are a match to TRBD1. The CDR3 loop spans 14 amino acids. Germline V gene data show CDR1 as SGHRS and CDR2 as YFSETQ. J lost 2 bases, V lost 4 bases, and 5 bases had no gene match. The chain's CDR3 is CASSPGTVNTEAFF. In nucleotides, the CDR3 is TGCGCCAGCAGCCCAGGGACAGTTAACACTGAAGCTTTCTTT.

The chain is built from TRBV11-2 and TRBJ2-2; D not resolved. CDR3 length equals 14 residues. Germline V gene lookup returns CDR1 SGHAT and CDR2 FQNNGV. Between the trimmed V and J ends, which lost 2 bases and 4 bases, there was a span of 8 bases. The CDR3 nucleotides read TGTGCCAGCAGCTTAAACCGGGTCACCGGGGAGCTGTTTTTT. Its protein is CASSLNRVTGELFF.

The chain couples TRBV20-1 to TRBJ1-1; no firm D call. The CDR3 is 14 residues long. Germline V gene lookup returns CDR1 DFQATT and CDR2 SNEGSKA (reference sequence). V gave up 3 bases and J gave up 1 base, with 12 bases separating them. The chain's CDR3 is CSASGRAKNTEAFF. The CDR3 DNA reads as TGCAGTGCTAGTGGGAGGGCCAAGAACACTGAAGCTTTCTTT.

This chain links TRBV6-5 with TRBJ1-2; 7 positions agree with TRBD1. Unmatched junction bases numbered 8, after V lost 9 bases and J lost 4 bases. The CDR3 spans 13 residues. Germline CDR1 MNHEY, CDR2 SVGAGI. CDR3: CASRDSIIYGYTF. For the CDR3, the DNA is TGTGCCAGTCGGGACAGTATAATCTATGGCTACACCTTC.

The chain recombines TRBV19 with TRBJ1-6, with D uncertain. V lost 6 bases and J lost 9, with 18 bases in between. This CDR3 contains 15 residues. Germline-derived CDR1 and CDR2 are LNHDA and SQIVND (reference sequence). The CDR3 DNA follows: TGTGCCAGTAGCCTCTCTCACGAAGAGGGTTCACCCCTCCACTTT. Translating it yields CASSLSHEEGSPLHF.

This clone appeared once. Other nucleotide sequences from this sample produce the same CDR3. The CDR3 reads CASSHTGQGAYGYTF. The CDR3 nucleotides read TGTGCCAGCAGCCATACAGGCCAAGGGGCCTATGGCTACACCTTC. The chain links TRBV3-1 (or the pseudogene TRBV3-2) to TRBJ1-2, with a tentative D call TRBD1 (5 bases). The CDR3 loop spans 15 amino acids. CDR1 LGHDT and CDR2 YNNKEL come from the germline V gene (reference sequence). V was pared by 3 bases and J by 4 bases, with 15 bases between.

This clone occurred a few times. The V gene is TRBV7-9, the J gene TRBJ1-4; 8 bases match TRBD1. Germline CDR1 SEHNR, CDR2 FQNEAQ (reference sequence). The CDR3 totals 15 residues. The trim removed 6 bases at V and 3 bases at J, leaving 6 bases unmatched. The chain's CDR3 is CASSFRQGSNEKLFF. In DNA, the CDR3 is TGTGCCAGCAGTTTCAGACAGGGGTCTAATGAAAAACTGTTTTTT.

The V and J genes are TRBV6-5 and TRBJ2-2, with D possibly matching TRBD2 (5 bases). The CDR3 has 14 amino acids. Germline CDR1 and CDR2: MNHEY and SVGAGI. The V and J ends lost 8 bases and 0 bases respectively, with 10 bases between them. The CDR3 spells CASRGVPNTGELFF. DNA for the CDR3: TGTGCCAGCCGGGGAGTCCCGAACACCGGGGAGCTGTTTTTT.

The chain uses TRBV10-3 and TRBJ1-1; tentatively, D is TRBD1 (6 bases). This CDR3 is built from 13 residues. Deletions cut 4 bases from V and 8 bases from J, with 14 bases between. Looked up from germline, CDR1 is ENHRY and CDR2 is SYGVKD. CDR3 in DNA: TGTGCCATCAGTGGCACCGGACAGAAAGAAGCTTTCTTT. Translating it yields CAISGTGQKEAFF.

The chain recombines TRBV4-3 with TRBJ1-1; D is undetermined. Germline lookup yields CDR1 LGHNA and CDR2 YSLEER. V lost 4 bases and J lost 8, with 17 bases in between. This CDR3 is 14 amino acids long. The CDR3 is CASSPMWAHEEAFF. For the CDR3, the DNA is TGCGCCAGCAGCCCTATGTGGGCCCATGAAGAAGCTTTCTTT.

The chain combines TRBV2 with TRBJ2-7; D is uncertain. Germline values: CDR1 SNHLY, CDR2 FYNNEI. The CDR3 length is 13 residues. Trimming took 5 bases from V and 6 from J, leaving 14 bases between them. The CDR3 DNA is TGTGCCAGCAGTTCACTCTACGGGTCCGAGCAGTACTTC. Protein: CASSSLYGSEQYF.

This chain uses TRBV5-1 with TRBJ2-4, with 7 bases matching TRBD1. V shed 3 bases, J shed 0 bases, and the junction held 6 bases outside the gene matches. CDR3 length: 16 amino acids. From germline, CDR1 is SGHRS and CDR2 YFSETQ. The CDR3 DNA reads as TGCGCCAGCAGCTCGGGGACAGCCGTAGCCAAAAACATTCAGTACTTC. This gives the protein CASSSGTAVAKNIQYF. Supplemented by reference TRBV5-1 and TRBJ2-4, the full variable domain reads KAGVTQTPRYLIKTRGQQVTLSCSPISGHRSVSWYQQTPGQGLQFLFEYFSETQRNKGNFPGRFSGRQFSNSRSEMNVSTLELGDSALYLCASSSGTAVAKNIQYFGAGTRLSVL.

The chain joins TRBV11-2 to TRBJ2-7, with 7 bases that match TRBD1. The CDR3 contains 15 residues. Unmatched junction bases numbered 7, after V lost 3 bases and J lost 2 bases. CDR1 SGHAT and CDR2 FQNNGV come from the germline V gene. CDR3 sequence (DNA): TGTGCCAGCAGCTTTATCCAGGGGGACCCCTACGAGCAGTACTTC. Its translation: CASSFIQGDPYEQYF.

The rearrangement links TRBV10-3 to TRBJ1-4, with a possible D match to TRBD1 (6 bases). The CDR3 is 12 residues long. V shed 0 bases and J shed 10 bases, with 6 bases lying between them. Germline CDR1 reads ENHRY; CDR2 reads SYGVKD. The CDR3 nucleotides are TGTGCCATCAGTGAGTCAGGGGGAAAACTGTTTTTT. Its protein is CAISESGGKLFF.

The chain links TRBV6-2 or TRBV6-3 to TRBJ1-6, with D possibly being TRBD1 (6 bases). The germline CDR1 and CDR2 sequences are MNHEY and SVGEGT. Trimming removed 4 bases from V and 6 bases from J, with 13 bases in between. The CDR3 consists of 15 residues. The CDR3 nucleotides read TGTGCCAGCAGTTCACAACAGGGTAGTAATTCACCCCTCCACTTT. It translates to CASSSQQGSNSPLHF.

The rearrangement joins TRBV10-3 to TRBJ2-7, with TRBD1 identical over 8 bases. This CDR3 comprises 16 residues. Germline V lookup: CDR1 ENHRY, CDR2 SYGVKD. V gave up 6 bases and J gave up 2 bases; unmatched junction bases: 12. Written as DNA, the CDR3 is TGTGCCATCAGCCGAGGCTCAGGACAGGGTCCCTACGAGCAGTACTTC. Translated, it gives CAISRGSGQGPYEQYF.

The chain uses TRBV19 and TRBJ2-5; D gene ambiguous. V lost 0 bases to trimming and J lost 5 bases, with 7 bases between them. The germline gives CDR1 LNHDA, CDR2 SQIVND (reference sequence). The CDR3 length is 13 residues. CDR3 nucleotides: TGTGCCAGTAGTATAGACAACTTGGAGACCCAGTACTTC. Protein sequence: CASSIDNLETQYF. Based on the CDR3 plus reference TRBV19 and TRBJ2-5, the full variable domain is DGGITQSPKYLFRKEGQNVTLSCEQNLNHDAMYWYRQDPGQGLRLIYYSQIVNDFQKGDIAEGYSVSREKKESFPLTVTSAQKNPTAFYLCASSIDNLETQYFGPGTRLLVL.

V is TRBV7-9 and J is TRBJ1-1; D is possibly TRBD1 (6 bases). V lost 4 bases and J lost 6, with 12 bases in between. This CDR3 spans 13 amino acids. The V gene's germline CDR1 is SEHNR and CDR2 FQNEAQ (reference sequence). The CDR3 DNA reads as TGTGCCAGCAGCTCAGGGGTTTACCCTGAAGCTTTCTTT. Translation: CASSSGVYPEAFF.

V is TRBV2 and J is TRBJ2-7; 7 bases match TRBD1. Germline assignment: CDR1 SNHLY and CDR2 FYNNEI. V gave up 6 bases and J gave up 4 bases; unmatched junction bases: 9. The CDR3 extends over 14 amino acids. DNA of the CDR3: TGTGCCAGCAGCCCCGAAGGGACAGTATACGAGCAGTACTTC. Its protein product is CASSPEGTVYEQYF.

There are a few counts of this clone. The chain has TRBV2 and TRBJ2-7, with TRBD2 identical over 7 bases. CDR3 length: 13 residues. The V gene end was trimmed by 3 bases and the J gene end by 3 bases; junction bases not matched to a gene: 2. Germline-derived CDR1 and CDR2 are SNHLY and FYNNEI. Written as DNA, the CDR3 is TGTGCCAGCAGTGACTGGGGGGGCTACGAGCAGTACTTC. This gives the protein CASSDWGGYEQYF.

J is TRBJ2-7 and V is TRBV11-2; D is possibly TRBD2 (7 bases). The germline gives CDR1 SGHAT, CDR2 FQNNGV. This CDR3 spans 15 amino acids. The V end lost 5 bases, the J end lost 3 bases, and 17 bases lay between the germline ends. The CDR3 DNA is TGTGCCAGCAGCGCGCGAGGACTAGGGGGCTACGAGCAGTACTTC. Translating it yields CASSARGLGGYEQYF. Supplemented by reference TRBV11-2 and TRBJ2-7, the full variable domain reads EAGVAQSPRYKIIEKRQSVAFWCNPISGHATLYWYQQILGQGPKLLIQFQNNGVVDDSQLPKDRFSAERLKGVDSTLKIQPAKLEDSAVYLCASSARGLGGYEQYFGPGTRLTVT.

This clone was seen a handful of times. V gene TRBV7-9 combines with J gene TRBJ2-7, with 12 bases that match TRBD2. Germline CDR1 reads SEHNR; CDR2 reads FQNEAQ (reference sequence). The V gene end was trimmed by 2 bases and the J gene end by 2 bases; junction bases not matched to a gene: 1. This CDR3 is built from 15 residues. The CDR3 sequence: CASSLPSGGAYEQYF. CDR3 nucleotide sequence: TGTGCCAGCAGCTTACCTAGCGGGGGGGCCTACGAGCAGTACTTC.

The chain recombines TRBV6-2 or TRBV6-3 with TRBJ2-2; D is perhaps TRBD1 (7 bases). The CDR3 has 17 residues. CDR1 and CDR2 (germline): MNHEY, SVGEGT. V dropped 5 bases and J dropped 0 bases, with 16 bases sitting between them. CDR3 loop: CASSQPQGGPNTGELFF. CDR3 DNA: TGTGCCAGCAGTCAGCCCCAGGGGGGACCGAACACCGGGGAGCTGTTTTTT.

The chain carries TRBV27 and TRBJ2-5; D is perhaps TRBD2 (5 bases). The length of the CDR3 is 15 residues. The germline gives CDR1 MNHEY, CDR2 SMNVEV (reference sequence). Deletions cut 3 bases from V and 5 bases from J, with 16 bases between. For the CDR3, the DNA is TGTGCCAGCAGTTTGCAAGGACTCACTCAGGAGACCCAGTACTTC. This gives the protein CASSLQGLTQETQYF.